A single sample gave rise to the 18 T cell receptor beta chains below, sequenced in a study of blood T cell repertoires in COVID-19. Method: immunoSEQ multiplex PCR; TCRdb's copy keeps in-frame clones and lacks some. The sample lists 350,000 to 450,000 clones; approximately 92% were seen once. The sequenced material came from PBMCs or T cells enriched from blood (not recorded which). Every receptor here comes from a man aged 25-40 years who had recovered from COVID-19.

This CDR3 reads CASSLGLARDGETQYF. CDR3 DNA sequence: TGTGCCAGCAGCCTTGGACTAGCCCGGGATGGGGAGACCCAGTACTTC. The rearrangement links TRBV7-2 to TRBJ2-5; 8 bases are shared with TRBD2. With 5 bases clipped from V and 5 bases from J, the junction kept 13 bases outside the gene matches. The CDR3 consists of 16 residues. CDR1 is SGHTA and CDR2 is FQGNSA in the germline V gene.

CDR3 region: CASSLGTGPYEQYF. CDR3 DNA: TGTGCCAGCAGCTTAGGAACAGGCCCCTACGAGCAGTACTTC. The chain links TRBV11-2 to TRBJ2-7, with a possible D match to TRBD1 (5 bases). The CDR3 loop spans 14 amino acids. Trimming took off 1 base at V and 2 bases at J, with 9 bases between the two ends. CDR1 is SGHAT and CDR2 is FQNNGV in the germline V gene.

About this clone itself: Other nucleotide sequences in the sample specify the same CDR3. The chain recombines TRBV4-1 with TRBJ1-5; D not certain. Trimming cost V 0 bases and J 4 bases, with 7 bases left between them. The CDR3 runs to 14 residues. CDR1 and CDR2 (germline): MGHRA, YSYEKL. CDR3 bases: TGCGCCAGCAGCCAAGATTCAGGAAATCAGCCCCAGCATTTT. It is translated as CASSQDSGNQPQHF.

As regards this clone: The junction differs from germline at one of its ends, possibly a read error. This chain uses TRBV5-3 with TRBJ1-5, with a weak D call TRBD1 (6 bases). TRBV5-3 is labeled an ORF, and its function is uncertain. The length of the CDR3 is 15 residues. CDR3: CVRALGAGAGQPQHF. The CDR3 coding sequence is TGTGTCAGAGCTCTTGGGGCGGGGGCCGGTCAGCCCCAGCATTTT.

The chain recombines TRBV5-1 with TRBJ1-2, with TRBD1 matching 9 bases. CDR1 is SGHRS, CDR2 YFSETQ, per germline. J gave up 4 bases and V 5 bases, and 6 bases lay outside the gene matches. The CDR3 spans 14 residues. The CDR3 spells CASSRDRVSYGYTF. The CDR3 region has the DNA TGCGCCAGCAGTCGGGACAGGGTGAGCTATGGCTACACCTTC.

This clone was recorded once. The chain has TRBV5-4 and TRBJ2-1, with no clear D. Germline CDR1 is SGHNT and CDR2 is YYREEE (reference sequence). The CDR3 spans 16 residues. V was cut by 0 bases and J by 0 bases, with 10 bases left in between. For the CDR3, the DNA is TGTGCCAGCAGCTTGGCGGTCCTGAGCTCCTACAATGAGCAGTTCTTC. Translated, it gives CASSLAVLSSYNEQFF.

As to this clone: The sample holds other DNA sequences that translate to the same CDR3. The genes are TRBV9 and TRBJ2-1; D may be TRBD2 (6 bases). CDR3 length: 15 amino acids. Germline CDR1 is SGDLS and CDR2 is YYNGEE. The V gene lost 0 bases and the J gene lost 1 base, with 8 bases spanning the gap. DNA for the CDR3: TGTGCCAGCAGCGTAGTCGGGGGATCCTACAATGAGCAGTTCTTC. This encodes CASSVVGGSYNEQFF.

This clone was seen only once. The V call is TRBV10-3, the J call TRBJ1-2, with 10 bases identical to TRBD1. The CDR3 covers 14 residues. CDR1 is ENHRY, CDR2 SYGVKD, per germline. Germline trimming cut 2 bases from V and 7 bases from J; bases unmatched to any gene: 4. The CDR3 sequence: CAISEAGQGTGYTF. In DNA, the CDR3 is TGTGCCATCAGTGAGGCGGGACAGGGGACTGGCTACACCTTC.

The rearrangement links TRBV21-1 to TRBJ2-6; the table assigns TRBD1, which was not confirmed against the DNA. TRBV21-1 is recorded as a pseudogene. This CDR3 has 18 residues. CDR3 sequence: CASSKGQVTLSGANVLTF. CDR3 nucleotide sequence: TGTGCCAGCAGCAAAGGGCAGGTAACGCTCTCTGGGGCCAACGTCCTGACTTTC.

The rearrangement joins TRBV13 to TRBJ2-1, with a weak D call TRBD2 (6 bases). This CDR3 region has 16 residues. V was pared by 4 bases and J by 0 bases, with 13 bases between. Germline V gene data show CDR1 as PRHDT and CDR2 as FYEKMQ (reference sequence). The CDR3 here is CASSSPSESSYNEQFF. In DNA form, the CDR3 reads TGTGCCAGCAGCTCTCCTAGCGAGAGCTCCTACAATGAGCAGTTCTTC.

The chain joins TRBV19 to TRBJ2-3; D possibly corresponds to TRBD2 (5 bases). The CDR3 runs 15 residues. Trimming cost V 6 bases and J 2 bases, with 15 bases left between them. Germline V gene data show CDR1 as LNHDA and CDR2 as SQIVND (reference sequence). CDR3 sequence reads: CASRPLGGYTDTQYF. The CDR3 coding sequence is TGTGCCAGTAGACCCCTTGGAGGATACACAGATACGCAGTATTTT.

The J gene is TRBJ2-7, the V gene TRBV7-8; D is possibly TRBD2 (6 bases). The CDR3 is 15 amino acids. Germline lookup yields CDR1 SGHVS and CDR2 FQNEAQ. V was trimmed by 2 bases and J by 0 bases, leaving 11 bases between them. The CDR3 region is CASSLRRDSSYEQYF. The CDR3 DNA follows: TGTGCCAGCAGCTTAAGGCGGGATTCCTCCTACGAGCAGTACTTC.

The CDR3 reads CSVELWLAETSSYEQYF. Here the CDR3 DNA reads TGCAGCGTTGAACTCTGGCTAGCGGAGACGAGCTCCTACGAGCAGTACTTC. The V and J genes are TRBV29-1 and TRBJ2-7; 7 bases fit TRBD2. CDR1 SQVTM and CDR2 ANQGSEA come from the germline V gene. Trimming removed 2 bases from V and 0 bases from J; junction bases left unmatched: 13. This CDR3 has 17 residues.

This chain links TRBV13 with TRBJ2-1; TRBD2 matches 13 bases. The ends lost 5 bases at V and 0 bases at J; junction bases unmatched: 16. The CDR3 contains 21 residues. Germline V gene data show CDR1 as PRHDT and CDR2 as FYEKMQ (reference sequence). DNA for the CDR3: TGTGCCAGCAGCCCCATTCGACGACTAGCGGGGGGCCACTACTCCTACAATGAGCAGTTCTTC. The encoded protein is CASSPIRRLAGGHYSYNEQFF.

This rearrangement joins TRBV6-5 to TRBJ1-1; a weak D match, TRBD1 (5 bases). From germline, CDR1 is MNHEY and CDR2 SVGAGI. The ends were cut back, 6 bases at V and 11 bases at J, with 25 bases in the middle. This CDR3 region has 15 residues. CDR3 DNA: TGTGCCAGCAGCCTACCCCCGGGACTCCCAATGGAGGCTTTCTTT. Its protein is CASSLPPGLPMEAFF.

This chain links TRBV10-3 with TRBJ2-7; TRBD1 aligns across 8 bases. This CDR3 is 14 amino acids long. Germline V gene sequence: CDR1 ENHRY, CDR2 SYGVKD. V lost 4 bases to trimming and J lost 3 bases; unmatched junction nucleotides: 5. The CDR3, as DNA: TGTGCCATCAGTGCCGGACAGGGAGACTACGAGCAGTACTTC. Its protein product is CAISAGQGDYEQYF.

The genes are TRBV3-1 (or the pseudogene TRBV3-2) and TRBJ2-3, with D perhaps matching TRBD2 (5 bases). The V end lost 1 base, the J end lost 5 bases, and 10 bases lay between the germline ends. The CDR3 has 14 amino acids. Germline V gives CDR1 LGHDT, CDR2 YNNKEL (reference sequence). The CDR3, as DNA: TGTGCCAGCAGCCAAGGGGGAGAAATAGATACGCAGTATTTT. It specifies CASSQGGEIDTQYF.

This clone has ten or more counts. The V and J genes are TRBV10-3 and TRBJ2-7; tentative D call: TRBD1 (6 bases). The germline V gene has CDR1 ENHRY and CDR2 SYGVKD. V lost 7 bases and J 0 bases, leaving 16 bases between the germline ends. The CDR3 consists of 15 residues. The DNA for the CDR3 is TGTGCCATCACGTCGGACAGACTTAACTCCTACGAGCAGTACTTC. Translated: CAITSDRLNSYEQYF.